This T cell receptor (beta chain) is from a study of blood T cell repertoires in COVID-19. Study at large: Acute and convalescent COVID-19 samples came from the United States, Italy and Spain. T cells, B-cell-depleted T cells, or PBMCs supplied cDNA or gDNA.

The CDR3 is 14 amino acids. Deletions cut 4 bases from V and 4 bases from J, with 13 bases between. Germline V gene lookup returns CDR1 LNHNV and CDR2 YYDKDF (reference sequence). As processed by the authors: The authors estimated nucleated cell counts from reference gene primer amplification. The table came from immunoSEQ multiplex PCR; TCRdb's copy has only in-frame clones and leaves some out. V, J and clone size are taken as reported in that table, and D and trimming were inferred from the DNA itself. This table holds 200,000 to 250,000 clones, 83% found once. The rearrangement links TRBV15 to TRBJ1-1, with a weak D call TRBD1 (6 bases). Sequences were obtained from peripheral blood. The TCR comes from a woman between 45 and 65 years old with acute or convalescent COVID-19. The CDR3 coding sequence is TGTGCCACCAGCAAGGGACATGTGGTCACTGAAGCTTTCTTT. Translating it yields CATSKGHVVTEAFF.